Listed below are T cell receptor beta chains from one sample, sequenced in a study of CD4 T cells in relation to SARS-CoV-2 and coronaviruses. These TCRs are of unknown antigen specificity. Sequencing was performed with immunoSEQ multiplex PCR; in TCRdb, only in-frame clones are kept and a portion is missing. The data contain around 25,000 clones, 73% of them seen just once; the ten biggest clones take up roughly a fifth. The sample was CD4+ T cells from PBMCs, cultured in vitro. These receptors all stem from a human donor in good health. The CDR3 runs from the conserved cysteine through the conserved F or W. The D gene is left open where the match is weak. Clone size is not always given. Where it is, it says once, few, many or a class for expanded clones.

D gene,V gene,clone size,J gene,CDR3 DNA,CDR3 protein
TRBD2,TRBV5-1,once,TRBJ2-7,TGCGCCAGCGGTGCTAGCGGGAGCTACGAGCAGTACTTC,CASGASGSYEQYF
-,TRBV3-1/TRBV3-2,-,TRBJ1-3,TGTGCCAGCAGCCCGGACGGCAGGAACACCATATATTTT,CASSPDGRNTIYF
-,TRBV19,few,TRBJ2-5,TGTGCCAGTAGTATGACACAAGAGACCCAGTACTTC,CASSMTQETQYF
-,TRBV30,-,TRBJ2-3,TGTGCCTGGAGCGGTAGCACAGATACGCAGTATTTT,CAWSGSTDTQYF
-,TRBV7-6,-,TRBJ2-3,TGTGCCAGCAGCTTAATGTGGGGCGGCACAGATACGCAGTATTTT,CASSLMWGGTDTQYF
TRBD2,TRBV7-2,-,TRBJ2-2,TGTGCCAGCAGCTTATTTGCTAGCGGGGGGGCGACCGGGGAGCTGTTTTTT,CASSLFASGGATGELFF
TRBD2,TRBV5-1,-,TRBJ2-1,TGCGCCAGCAGCGCCGGGACTAGCGGACTTAATGAGCAGTTCTTC,CASSAGTSGLNEQFF
TRBD2,TRBV9,-,TRBJ2-1,TGTGCCAGCAGCGTCGGACTAGCGGTAATTGAGCAGTTCTTC,CASSVGLAVIEQFF
TRBD2,TRBV18,-,TRBJ2-7,TGTGCCAGCTCACCACGCGGGAGAGCAATCGACGAGCAGTACTTC,CASSPRGRAIDEQYF
TRBD1,TRBV3-1/TRBV3-2,-,TRBJ2-7,TGTGCCAGCAGCCAAGGCCTGAGGACAGGGCTCCGCTACGAGCAGTACTTC,CASSQGLRTGLRYEQYF
-,TRBV27,-,TRBJ2-3,TGTGCCAGCAGTTTAACGGGAACAGATACGCAGTATTTT,CASSLTGTDTQYF
-,TRBV5-1,-,TRBJ1-1,TGCGCCAGCAGCCCTGAACGTAAGACCCCGAAAGGGAACACTGAAGCTTTCTTT,CASSPERKTPKGNTEAFF
-,TRBV11-2,-,TRBJ2-5,TGTGCCAGCAGCTTAGCCGAAGAGACCCAGTACTTC,CASSLAEETQYF
TRBD2,TRBV5-1,-,TRBJ2-2,TGCGCCAGCAGCTGGAACCCTAGCGGGAGCACCGGGGAGCTGTTTTTT,CASSWNPSGSTGELFF
-,TRBV3-1/TRBV3-2,-,TRBJ1-1,TGTGCCAGCAGCCAAGAAGGGAAAGGCACTGAAGCTTTCTTT,CASSQEGKGTEAFF
-,TRBV5-1,-,TRBJ2-5,TGCGCCAGCAGCTTGGAGGCAGGCGAGACCCAGTACTTC,CASSLEAGETQYF
-,TRBV6-2/TRBV6-3,-,TRBJ2-5,TGTGCCAGCAGTTACTCAAGAGCGGGTTTGAATCAAGAGACCCAGTACTTC,CASSYSRAGLNQETQYF
TRBD2,TRBV4-3,-,TRBJ2-3,TGCGCCAGCAGCCAAGATCAAGGACTAGCGGGGGTTACAGATACGCAGTATTTT,CASSQDQGLAGVTDTQYF
-,TRBV6-6,-,TRBJ1-5,TGTGCCAGCAGTTGGGGGGAGCCCCAGCATTTT,CASSWGEPQHF
TRBD1,TRBV9,-,TRBJ1-2,TGTGCCAGCAGCATCGACCCGGACAGGGGGCTTGGCTACACCTTC,CASSIDPDRGLGYTF
-,TRBV25-1,-,TRBJ2-1,TGTGCCAGCAGTGAAATGGCCCGATCAACGCGGGTGCCCAATGAGCAGTTCTTC,CASSEMARSTRVPNEQFF
-,TRBV27,-,TRBJ1-5,TGTGCCGACCCGGGACAAGGGAATAGCAATCAGCCCCAGCATTTT,CADPGQGNSNQPQHF
-,TRBV19,-,TRBJ1-2,TGTGCCAGTAGTGGGGGACGGCTCTATGGCTACACCTTC,CASSGGRLYGYTF
-,TRBV3-1/TRBV3-2,-,TRBJ2-1,TGTGCCAGCAGCCAAGCCGCCCCCAATGAGCAGTTCTTC,CASSQAAPNEQFF
TRBD1,TRBV18,few,TRBJ2-5,TGTGCCAGCTCACCACAGATCCGGGACAGGAGCCAAGAGACCCAGTACTTC,CASSPQIRDRSQETQYF
-,TRBV19,-,TRBJ2-5,TGTGCCAGTAGTATCCAGGGTTGGGAAGAGACCCAGTACTTC,CASSIQGWEETQYF
-,TRBV19,once,TRBJ2-3,TGTGCCATATCCTCAGGAGGGGATGTCACAGATACGCAGTATTTT,CAISSGGDVTDTQYF
-,TRBV2,few,TRBJ1-4,TGTGCCAGCGAACAGGGCGCGTCCGGAGGAGCTGAAAAACTGTTTTTT,CASEQGASGGAEKLFF
-,TRBV15,few,TRBJ1-5,TGTGCCACCAGCAGAGATCGTTGGGGGGGTCAGCCCCAGCATTTT,CATSRDRWGGQPQHF
-,TRBV19,-,TRBJ2-3,TGTGCCAGTAGTATGAATAGCGTTGGGACAGATACGCAGTATTTT,CASSMNSVGTDTQYF